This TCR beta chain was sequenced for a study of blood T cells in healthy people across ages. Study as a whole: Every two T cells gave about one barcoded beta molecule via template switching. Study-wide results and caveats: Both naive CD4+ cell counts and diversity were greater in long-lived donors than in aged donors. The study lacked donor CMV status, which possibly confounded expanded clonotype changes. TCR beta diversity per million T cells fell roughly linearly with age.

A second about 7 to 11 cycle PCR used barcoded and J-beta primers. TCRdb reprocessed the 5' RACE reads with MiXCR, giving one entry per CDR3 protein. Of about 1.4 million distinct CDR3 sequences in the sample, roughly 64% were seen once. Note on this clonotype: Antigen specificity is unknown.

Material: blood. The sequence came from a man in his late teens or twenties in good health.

The CDR3 here is CASSVVGTTQETQYF. The CDR3 nucleotides read TGTGCCAGCAGCGTCGTCGGGACTACCCAAGAGACCCAGTACTTC. V usage is TRBV7-9 and J usage is TRBJ2-5; TRBD2 aligns across 7 bases. CDR1 and CDR2 (germline): SEHNR, FQNEAQ (reference sequence). The CDR3 has 15 amino acids. The ends lost 5 bases at V and 1 base at J; junction bases unmatched: 7.